This T cell receptor beta chain was found in a study of T cell responses to AZD1222 COVID-19 vaccine. As for the study in general: Analyses pooled second doses at about 4 or about 12 weeks.

On this clone: Its antigen remains unidentified.

The table came from immunoSEQ multiplex PCR; TCRdb's copy has only in-frame clones and leaves some out. Among roughly 53,000 clones, approximately 84% were seen once, and the ten largest hold roughly 27%. Findings and limits, study-wide: The study found vaccine-associated CD4 TCRs spanning spike, dominant at 160-218 and 743-854. Donors were largely white British and mainly female; clonal diversity was possibly underestimated.

The V end lost 2 bases, the J end lost 5 bases, and 13 bases lay between the germline ends. From germline, CDR1 is SGHRS and CDR2 YFSETQ. This CDR3 region has 14 residues. The chain couples TRBV5-1 to TRBJ1-1, with D unresolved. The source was peripheral blood, collected on day 0 of AZD1222 vaccination. The clonotype comes from an adult in good health. For the CDR3, the DNA is TGCGCCAGCAGCTTAGACTTACAAAGAACTGAAGCTTTCTTT. Translating gives CASSLDLQRTEAFF.